Here is one TCR beta chain with its context. This entry is derived from a study of blood T cell repertoires in COVID-19. Looking at the study overall: Whether acute or convalescent, the COVID-19 samples came from the United States, Italy and Spain. T cells, B-cell-depleted T cells, or PBMCs provided the cDNA or gDNA that served as material.

Per the germline V gene, CDR1 is LNHDA and CDR2 is SQIVND (reference sequence). Trimming removed 1 base at V and 2 bases at J, with 9 bases between. This CDR3 region has 14 residues. Source study methods: Reference gene primer amplification gave nucleated cell count estimates. Some clones are missing from TCRdb's copy, which holds only in-frame ones; the method was immunoSEQ multiplex PCR. V, J and clone size were drawn from that table, and D and trimming were deduced from the DNA. The repertoire holds 15,000 to 20,000 clones, roughly 84% seen once, with less than 40% in the top ten. This chain links TRBV19 with TRBJ2-7; TRBD2 is a possible D gene (6 bases). This clonotype was sampled from a human donor with active COVID-19. The donor label of this sample is uncertain. Sequencing was performed on peripheral blood. For the CDR3, the DNA is TGTGCCAGTAGTATAGGGGGCGGGACCTACGAGCAGTACTTC. This sequence encodes CASSIGGGTYEQYF.